This T cell receptor beta chain comes out of a study of shared clonotypes between healthy human individuals. Background on the study: The study enrolled a couple of women and a few men aged 18 to 49.

The germline V and J ends were trimmed by 3 bases and 11 bases, with 10 bases remaining between them. From germline, CDR1 is SQVTM and CDR2 ANQGSEA. The CDR3 spans 10 residues. Some clones are missing from TCRdb's copy, which holds only in-frame ones; the method was immunoSEQ multiplex PCR. Among under 2,000,000 clones listed, about 94% were seen once. Naive-designated CD8 cells lacked CD45RO, were positively enriched for CCR7, and omitted terminally differentiated effector memory CD45RA+ cells. In its sample, this clone was seen a few times. V usage is TRBV29-1 and J usage is TRBJ1-1; a possible D gene is TRBD1 (6 bases). This TCR came from a young man in good health. Sequencing was performed on naive CD8+ T cells sorted from blood. CDR3 residues: CSVEGARAFF. In nucleotides, the CDR3 is TGCAGCGTTGAGGGGGCTAGGGCTTTCTTT.